This paragraph reports one TCR beta chain. Germline-derived CDR1 and CDR2 are SGHDT and YYEEEE. The ends were cut back, 0 bases at V and 1 base at J, with 13 bases in the middle. The CDR3 is 16 residues long. These data come from a study of CD8+ T cells in alopecia areata. RNA, once extracted, was reverse transcribed into cDNA for use as the sequencing template. Produced via immunoSEQ multiplex PCR; TCRdb's table is partial and in-frame only. This sample has 45,000 to 70,000 clones; almost 97% occur once, and the top ten carry 20% to 30%. This material consisted of CD8+ T cells sorted from blood, taken at week 0. This clonotype originated in a human donor with alopecia areata. The J gene is TRBJ1-1, the V gene TRBV5-6, with D tentatively TRBD1 (6 bases). The DNA for the CDR3 is TGTGCCAGCAGCTTGGCTGTTTCGACAGGGAACACTGAAGCTTTCTTT. Its protein product is CASSLAVSTGNTEAFF.